This paragraph reports one T cell receptor (beta chain). The antigen remains undetermined. This sample was taken from a study of blood T cells in healthy people across ages. It was with a sample-barcoded 5' primer and a J-beta primer mix that a second PCR of roughly 7 to 12 cycles was run. Each TCR beta cDNA got a 12-nucleotide random molecular identifier. One entry per CDR3 protein, called by TCRdb with MiXCR from the 5' RACE reads. Of over 950,000 distinct CDR3 sequences in the sample, 51% were seen once. V was cut by 3 bases and J by 8 bases, with 9 bases left in between. From germline, CDR1 is DFQATT and CDR2 SNEGSKA (reference sequence). This CDR3 spans 11 amino acids. Findings and limits, study-wide: Estimates of diversity drawn from one million T cells were considered underestimates.

The sequence was obtained from a woman between 55 and 75 years old in good health. The J gene is TRBJ2-3, the V gene TRBV20-1; unclear D gene. Sequencing input: blood. The CDR3 DNA follows: TGCAGTGCTAGTATAACGAGTACGCAGTATTTT. Translating it yields CSASITSTQYF.